Listed below are T cell receptor beta chains from one sample, sequenced in a study of CXCR3-negative and CXCR3-positive naive CD8 T cells. TCRdb re-called the 5' RACE reads; one entry per CDR3 protein, DNA not given. This listing includes some 120,000 distinct CDR3 sequences. Sequencing was carried out using naive CXCR3+ CD8+ T cells from blood. The receptor source for this set is a human donor in good health. Some clones in this sample may be carry-over from other donors' samples. The CDR3 runs from the conserved cysteine through the conserved F or W.

j_call v_call cdr3_aa
TRBJ2-7 TRBV4-3 CASSQEGLGPYEQYF
TRBJ2-3 TRBV12-3/TRBV12-4 CASERQGVADTQYF
TRBJ1-2 TRBV5-8 CASSLYWGNYGYTF
TRBJ1-2 TRBV28 CASRPDGRNGYTF
TRBJ1-2 TRBV29-1 CSARTGEGGYTF
TRBJ1-4 TRBV4-1 CASRQTGRDEKLFF
TRBJ2-1 TRBV10-3 CAISEELTDEQFF
TRBJ2-7 TRBV7-9 CASSSPSGVSYEQYF
TRBJ2-7 TRBV6-5 CASSNSYEQYF
TRBJ2-6 TRBV4-3 CASSQVWSSGANVLTF
TRBJ2-1 TRBV19 CASSRDNMDEQFF
TRBJ2-7 TRBV20-1 CSAREAGSYEQYF
TRBJ2-7 TRBV7-9 CASSPNNLYEQYF
TRBJ1-1 TRBV7-9 CASSLAEGRGTEAFF
TRBJ2-1 TRBV12-3/TRBV12-4 CASSGLAGQEEQFF
TRBJ2-7 TRBV7-7 CASSPAAGVIYEQYF
TRBJ2-1 TRBV5-4 CASRAGGYNEQFF
TRBJ2-3 TRBV29-1 CSVATSGRTDTQYF
TRBJ1-1 TRBV29-1 CSAGQTMNTEAFF
TRBJ2-1 TRBV2 CASSELAGGRANEQFF
TRBJ2-2 TRBV29-1 CSVLAGLDGELFF
TRBJ1-1 TRBV28 CASSLSRGWLNTEAFF
TRBJ2-7 TRBV7-9 CASSGQQDMQYEQYF
TRBJ2-5 TRBV29-1 CSVEDPIRSAGLQETQYF
TRBJ2-7 TRBV14 CASSRLGDYEQYF
TRBJ2-7 TRBV9 CASSPFDLTEQYF
TRBJ2-1 TRBV12-3/TRBV12-4 CASSSRVQRGGVDEQFF
TRBJ2-2 TRBV12-5 CASGLPTGELFF
TRBJ1-1 TRBV5-1 CASSEYSHTEAFF
TRBJ2-2 TRBV15 CATSRGWTENTGELFF
TRBJ2-3 TRBV28 CASSGQPTDTQYF
TRBJ2-7 TRBV9 CASSVSGTGGSEQYF
TRBJ2-1 TRBV6-2/TRBV6-3 CASSYSPGTSGYNEQFF
TRBJ1-5 TRBV29-1 CSAGGSGQPQHF
TRBJ2-7 TRBV6-2/TRBV6-3 CASSGDSYEQYF
TRBJ2-1 TRBV7-2 CASTFTANEQFF
TRBJ2-2 TRBV6-6 CASSYYSLSFEAKYTGELFF
TRBJ2-3 TRBV20-1 CSATTPARDTQYF
TRBJ1-1 TRBV7-9 CASSLDRGATEAFF
TRBJ2-2 TRBV29-1 CSARWANTGELFF
TRBJ2-3 TRBV7-3 CATRSEDTDTQYF
TRBJ2-7 TRBV12-5 CASGLEGMAPYEQYF
TRBJ1-4 TRBV5-1 CASSLALGATTNEKLFF
TRBJ2-6 TRBV6-5 CASQPGRGPSSGANVLTF
TRBJ2-1 TRBV29-1 CSVPWGVRHNEQFF
TRBJ2-7 TRBV5-1 CASSIGQGLSSYEQYF
TRBJ1-1 TRBV2 CASSDYGRLNTEAFF
TRBJ2-1 TRBV20-1 CSARGQGDHEQFF
TRBJ2-5 TRBV10-3 CAISVLDSEETQYF
TRBJ2-7 TRBV3-1 CASSQERHLTYEQYF
TRBJ2-1 TRBV12-3/TRBV12-4 CASILGRMGYNEQFF
TRBJ2-3 TRBV7-9 CASSYVRRLIGTDTQYF
TRBJ2-1 TRBV28 CASSLAEMLEQFF
TRBJ2-7 TRBV20-1 CSARPPDFSTYEQYF
TRBJ2-1 TRBV14 CASSQDGGWYSGVNNEQFF
TRBJ2-7 TRBV7-9 CASSPGGVEEQYF
TRBJ2-7 TRBV29-1 CSFKGGHGAREQYF
TRBJ2-2 TRBV14 CASSPILAAGELFF
TRBJ2-2 TRBV6-2/TRBV6-3 CASSYGTDTGELFF
TRBJ2-7 TRBV27 CASSSPGLDYEQYF